Listed here are 25 T cell receptor beta chains from one sample, sequenced in a study of cytotoxic CD8 clonotypes in ibrutinib-treated CLL. Profiling relied on immunoSEQ multiplex PCR, and the TCRdb table lists in-frame clones only, not all of them. The data hold about 120,000 clones, with about 58% observed a single time. Material: PBMCs, obtained after 24 months of ibrutinib treatment. These receptor sequences come from a human donor with chronic lymphocytic leukemia.

The chain has TRBV19 and TRBJ1-1, with unresolved D. V gave up 5 bases and J gave up 0 bases, with 4 bases separating them. CDR1 is LNHDA and CDR2 is SQIVND in the germline V gene (reference sequence). The CDR3 has 12 amino acids. CDR3 region: CASSFLNTEAFF. The CDR3 DNA follows: TGTGCCAGTAGTTTTCTGAACACTGAAGCTTTCTTT.

The V gene is TRBV2, the J gene TRBJ2-2; D tentatively fits TRBD1 or TRBD2 (6 bases each). Trimming pared 1 base from V and 7 bases from J, leaving 13 bases between. CDR1 is SNHLY and CDR2 is FYNNEI in the germline V gene. CDR3 length: 15 amino acids. The CDR3 DNA is TGTGCCAGCAGTGAAGAGGGGGGTAAGGGCGGGGAGCTGTTTTTT. As protein: CASSEEGGKGGELFF.

The rearrangement joins TRBV5-4 to TRBJ1-2, with a possible D match to TRBD1 (5 bases). The CDR3 totals 14 residues. The germline CDR1 and CDR2 sequences are SGHNT and YYREEE (reference sequence). The V end lost 3 bases, the J end lost 0 bases, and 9 bases lay between the germline ends. CDR3 DNA sequence: TGTGCCAGCAGCTCCCGGGACTCTAACTATGGCTACACCTTC. This sequence encodes CASSSRDSNYGYTF.

This rearrangement joins TRBV12-5 to TRBJ2-5, with TRBD1 matching 7 bases. CDR3 length: 16 residues. Per the germline V gene, CDR1 is LGHNT and CDR2 is FRNRAP. Unmatched junction bases numbered 12, after V lost 4 bases and J lost 4 bases. Written as DNA, the CDR3 is TGTGCTAGTGGTTCGGGTCGACAGGGTGATTCAGAGACCCAGTACTTC. It encodes CASGSGRQGDSETQYF.

This clone has a handful of counts. The V gene is TRBV30, the J gene TRBJ2-5, with unresolved D. Trimming took off 0 bases at V and 8 bases at J, with 7 bases between the two ends. The CDR3 loop spans 11 amino acids. Germline loops: CDR1 GTSNPN, CDR2 SVGIG (reference sequence). The CDR3 DNA follows: TGTGCCTGGAGTGTACGGGTAACCCAGTACTTC. Its translation: CAWSVRVTQYF.

J is TRBJ2-3 and V is TRBV5-1; the D is unclear. CDR3 length: 13 amino acids. The V end lost 2 bases, the J end lost 6 bases, and 10 bases lay between the germline ends. Germline assignment: CDR1 SGHRS and CDR2 YFSETQ. CDR3 protein: CASSLGDVDTQYF. CDR3 DNA: TGCGCCAGCAGCTTAGGCGACGTTGATACGCAGTATTTT.

This clone was detected a few times. CDR3 amino acids: CSAAKTSDTQYF. The CDR3 coding sequence is TGCAGCGCTGCAAAGACCTCAGATACGCAGTATTTT. The chain employs TRBV29-1 and TRBJ2-3; unclear D gene. This CDR3 is 12 amino acids long. Germline V lookup: CDR1 SQVTM, CDR2 ANQGSEA. V lost 7 bases and J lost 4, with 12 bases in between.

This clone appeared once. DNA for the CDR3: TGTGCCAGCAGTTCCCCGGAAAGGCCAGGGAATTCACCCCTCCACTTT. It is translated as CASSSPERPGNSPLHF. The rearrangement links TRBV6-5 to TRBJ1-6; maybe TRBD1 (5 bases). With 4 bases removed from V and 7 bases from J, the gap between germline ends came to 17 bases. Germline V gene sequence: CDR1 MNHEY, CDR2 SVGAGI. The CDR3 covers 16 residues.

This sequence joins TRBV6-1 and TRBJ1-5; D gene ambiguous. V was shortened by 10 bases and J by 0 bases, with 13 bases between the two germline ends. CDR1 and CDR2 from the germline V gene are MNHNS and SASEGT. CDR3 length: 14 amino acids. For the CDR3, the DNA is TGTGCCACGGCGCAGAAGGGTAGCAATCAGCCCCAGCATTTT. Translated: CATAQKGSNQPQHF.

This chain connects TRBV28 to TRBJ1-2; 7 bases line up with TRBD1. CDR3 size: 13 residues. Germline V gives CDR1 MDHEN, CDR2 SYDVKM. The V gene end was trimmed by 4 bases and the J gene end by 4 bases; junction bases not matched to a gene: 3. The CDR3 nucleotides read TGTGCCAGCAGTTCTCGGGACAGCTATGGCTACACCTTC. Translating gives CASSSRDSYGYTF.

CDR3: CASSLPQSALREEFF. In DNA, the CDR3 is TGTGCCAGCAGTTTACCACAATCGGCCCTCAGGGAGGAGTTCTTC. The chain couples TRBV28 to TRBJ2-1, with D maybe TRBD2 (6 bases). CDR3 size: 15 residues. V was cut by 2 bases and J by 14 bases, with 22 bases left in between. CDR1 is MDHEN and CDR2 is SYDVKM in the germline V gene.

The chain joins TRBV9 to TRBJ1-4; maybe TRBD1 (6 bases). Looked up from germline, CDR1 is SGDLS and CDR2 is YYNGEE. The ends were cut back, 4 bases at V and 7 bases at J, with 17 bases in the middle. The CDR3 has 15 residues. The CDR3 DNA reads as TGTGCCAGCAGCCCCGACCCAGGGGTAGCTGAAAAACTGTTTTTT. Its translation is CASSPDPGVAEKLFF.

The chain links TRBV5-8 to TRBJ2-6; 8 positions match TRBD2. The CDR3 is 17 residues long. Per germline, CDR1 SGHTS and CDR2 YDEGEE. J lost 0 bases, V lost 3 bases, and 5 bases had no gene match. As DNA, the CDR3 is TGTGCCAGCAGCTGGGGGCTAGCGGGCTCTGGGGCCAACGTCCTGACTTTC. This sequence encodes CASSWGLAGSGANVLTF.

The gene calls are TRBV5-4 and TRBJ1-3, with TRBD1 matching over 7 bases. The junction had 3 bases not matched to a gene; V was cut back by 0 bases and J by 3 bases. CDR1 and CDR2 (germline): SGHNT, YYREEE (reference sequence). The CDR3 is made up of 15 amino acids. The CDR3 region has the DNA TGTGCCAGCAGCTTGGAAGGGGGCGGTGGAAACACCATATATTTT. As protein: CASSLEGGGGNTIYF.

The chain uses TRBV5-1 and TRBJ1-2, with TRBD1 matching 9 bases. V trimming: 4 bases; J trimming: 7 bases; junction bases outside the gene matches: 11. The germline V gene encodes CDR1 SGHRS and CDR2 YFSETQ. This CDR3 has 15 residues. The CDR3 DNA follows: TGCGCCAGCAGCCGAGAGGCTACACAGGGGGCTGGCTACACCTTC. It encodes CASSREATQGAGYTF.

This clone was recorded a few times. The CDR3: CATRGSMGGTREQYF. The CDR3 nucleotides are TGTGCCACCAGGGGCTCTATGGGAGGGACGCGGGAGCAGTACTTC. The rearrangement joins TRBV7-2 to TRBJ2-7; a possible D gene is TRBD2 (7 bases). From germline, CDR1 is SGHTA and CDR2 FQGNSA. The CDR3 loop spans 15 amino acids. Trimming shortened V by 10 bases and J by 7 bases, and 26 bases separated the two germline ends.

The table lists this clone with a few counts. J is TRBJ1-3 and V is TRBV30; D not certain. Germline-derived CDR1 and CDR2 are GTSNPN and SVGIG (reference sequence). Trimming stripped 4 bases from V and 2 bases from J, with 15 bases between. The CDR3 is 15 residues long. The CDR3 here is CAWTKPGLTGNTIYF. The CDR3 region has the DNA TGTGCCTGGACCAAACCCGGGTTGACTGGAAACACCATATATTTT.

The table lists this clone with a few counts. The chain combines TRBV1 with TRBJ2-1; the table gives TRBD2 as D, unverified against the DNA. TRBV1 is assigned pseudogene status. The CDR3 totals 13 residues. CDR3 coding DNA: TGCACCCAGAGGTTGCGGGGCGGGAATGAGCAGTTCTTC. This gives the protein CTQRLRGGNEQFF.

The chain employs TRBV6-1 and TRBJ2-7, with D possibly called TRBD1 or TRBD2 (6 bases each). V was pared by 4 bases and J by 4 bases, with 17 bases between. CDR1 and CDR2 (germline): MNHNS, SASEGT. CDR3 size: 15 residues. CDR3 DNA sequence: TGTGCCAGCAGTGGAGAAGGGGGGCGGAGATACGAGCAGTACTTC. Its translation: CASSGEGGRRYEQYF.

V gene TRBV10-2 combines with J gene TRBJ1-2, with 7 positions matching TRBD1. Germline CDR1 and CDR2: WSHSY and SAAADI. J lost 7 bases, V lost 3 bases, and 8 bases had no gene match. The CDR3 is 14 amino acids. The CDR3 sequence is CASSDLTGLSGYTF. As DNA, the CDR3 is TGCGCCAGCAGTGACTTGACAGGGTTGAGTGGCTACACCTTC.

This clone was picked up one time. The gene calls are TRBV7-2 and TRBJ2-5; D is unresolved. The CDR3 consists of 14 residues. CDR1 is SGHTA and CDR2 is FQGNSA in the germline V gene. V was trimmed by 5 bases and J by 1 base, leaving 11 bases between them. CDR3 loop: CASSPTYAQETQYF. In DNA, the CDR3 is TGTGCCAGCAGCCCCACGTACGCCCAAGAGACCCAGTACTTC.

The sample holds a few counts of this clone. This sequence joins TRBV5-4 and TRBJ2-6; TRBD1 agrees at 9 bases. The germline gives CDR1 SGHNT, CDR2 YYREEE (reference sequence). With 4 bases clipped from V and 2 bases from J, the junction kept 7 bases outside the gene matches. The CDR3 is made up of 17 amino acids. The CDR3 reads CASSRGQGPTGANVLTF. The CDR3 nucleotides are TGTGCCAGCAGCAGGGGACAGGGACCGACTGGGGCCAACGTCCTGACTTTC.

The rearrangement links TRBV6-6 to TRBJ2-5, with unresolved D. CDR3 length: 11 amino acids. The V and J ends lost 6 bases and 5 bases respectively, with 7 bases between them. Germline V gene sequence: CDR1 MNHNY, CDR2 SVGAGI (reference sequence). The DNA of the CDR3 is TGTGCCAGCAGCACTCGGGAGACCCAGTACTTC. As protein: CASSTRETQYF.

The chain couples TRBV9 to TRBJ2-3, with TRBD2 identical over 9 bases. Germline trimming cut 6 bases from V and 1 base from J; bases unmatched to any gene: 9. Germline V CDR1 and CDR2: SGDLS, YYNGEE. CDR3 length: 16 residues. CDR3 amino acids: CASTRSGGTGTDTQYF. In DNA form, the CDR3 reads TGTGCCAGCACCCGTAGCGGGGGCACCGGCACAGATACGCAGTATTTT.

This clone was detected many times. The chain is built from TRBV30 and TRBJ1-1; D may be TRBD1 (6 bases). The CDR3 contains 15 residues. With 0 bases removed from V and 7 bases from J, the gap between germline ends came to 18 bases. Germline CDR1 is GTSNPN and CDR2 is SVGIG (reference sequence). CDR3 sequence: CAWSVGRGEAREAFF. The CDR3 coding sequence is TGTGCCTGGAGTGTAGGGAGGGGGGAAGCACGTGAAGCTTTCTTT.